This T cell receptor beta chain came from a study of blood T cells in healthy people across ages. The study's findings and limits: Strong correlation was found linking TCR beta diversity to naive T cell percentage.

This CDR3 region has 14 residues. In germline, CDR1 is DFQATT, CDR2 SNEGSKA (reference sequence). A second roughly 6 to 11 cycle PCR used barcoded and J-beta primers. One entry per CDR3 protein results from TCRdb running MiXCR on the 5' RACE reads. The sample lists roughly 2 million distinct CDR3 sequences; roughly 50% were seen once. With respect to this clonotype: Its specificity is unknown.

The sample was blood. The TCR sequence derives from a woman in her thirties or forties in good health. The chain recombines TRBV20-1 with TRBJ2-7; a weak D match, TRBD1 (6 bases). The J call may be faulty, since TRBJ2-5 better matches the DNA end. The CDR3 DNA sequence: TGCAGTGCCAGCGAGGGGGATCGGCAAGAGACCCAGTACTTC. This translates into CSASEGDRQETQYF.